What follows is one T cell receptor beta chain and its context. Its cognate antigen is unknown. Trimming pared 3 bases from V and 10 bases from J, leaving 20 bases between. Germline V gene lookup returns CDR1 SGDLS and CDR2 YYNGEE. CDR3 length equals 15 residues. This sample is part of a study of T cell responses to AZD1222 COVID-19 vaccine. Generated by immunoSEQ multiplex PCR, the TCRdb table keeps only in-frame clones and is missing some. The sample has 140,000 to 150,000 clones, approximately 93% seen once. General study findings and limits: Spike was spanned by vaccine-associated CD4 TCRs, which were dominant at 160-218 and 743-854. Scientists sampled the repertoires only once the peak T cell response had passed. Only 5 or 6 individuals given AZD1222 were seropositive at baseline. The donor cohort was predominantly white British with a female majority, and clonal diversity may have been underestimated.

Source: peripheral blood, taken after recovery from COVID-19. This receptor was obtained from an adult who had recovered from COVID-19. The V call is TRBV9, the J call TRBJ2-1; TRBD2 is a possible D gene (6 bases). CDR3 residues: CASSAGEATGSEQFF. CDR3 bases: TGTGCCAGCAGCGCGGGGGAGGCTACCGGGAGCGAGCAGTTCTTC.